The 13 T cell receptor beta chains below were found in one sample sequenced in a study of T cell responses to AZD1222 COVID-19 vaccine. This table comes from immunoSEQ multiplex PCR, and its TCRdb copy is limited to in-frame clones, with some not included. The sample lists about 170,000 clones, roughly 92% occurring once. The input for sequencing was peripheral blood, taken on day 0 of AZD1222 vaccination. The receptors stem from an adult in good health.

V usage is TRBV20-1 and J usage is TRBJ1-2; TRBD1 is a possible D gene (6 bases). The CDR3 sequence is 14 residues long. V dropped 3 bases and J dropped 1 base, with 12 bases sitting between them. Germline assignment: CDR1 DFQATT and CDR2 SNEGSKA (reference sequence). The CDR3 sequence: CSASPGAYNYGYTF. DNA of the CDR3: TGCAGTGCTAGTCCAGGGGCCTATAACTATGGCTACACCTTC.

The genes are TRBV27 and TRBJ1-2; 8 nucleotides align to TRBD1. The germline gives CDR1 MNHEY, CDR2 SMNVEV (reference sequence). The CDR3 length is 14 residues. With 2 bases clipped from V and 7 bases from J, the junction kept 6 bases outside the gene matches. Here the CDR3 reads CASSLIGQGAGYTF. The CDR3 bases are TGTGCCAGCAGTTTAATCGGGCAGGGGGCTGGCTACACCTTC.

The chain combines TRBV6-5 with TRBJ2-7; 7 nucleotides agree with TRBD1. The CDR3 runs to 15 residues. Trimming removed 5 bases from V and 4 bases from J; junction bases left unmatched: 11. CDR1 and CDR2 (germline): MNHEY, SVGAGI. CDR3: CASSPTGSGFYEQYF. As DNA, the CDR3 is TGTGCCAGCAGTCCGACAGGGTCGGGGTTTTACGAGCAGTACTTC.

This sequence joins TRBV19 and TRBJ1-2; 7 nucleotides match TRBD1. J lost 0 bases, V lost 2 bases, and 6 bases had no gene match. The germline CDR1 and CDR2 sequences are LNHDA and SQIVND (reference sequence). The CDR3 covers 16 residues. Written as DNA, the CDR3 is TGTGCCAGTAGTATACTCGGACAGGCCCCTAACTATGGCTACACCTTC. Protein: CASSILGQAPNYGYTF.

This sequence joins TRBV6-5 and TRBJ2-7, with 7 nucleotides matching TRBD1. This CDR3 comprises 14 residues. Germline CDR1 and CDR2: MNHEY and SVGAGI. Germline trimming cut 7 bases from V and 4 bases from J; bases unmatched to any gene: 10. The CDR3 DNA reads TGTGCCAGCAACCCCGGACAGGTCCCTTACGAGCAGTACTTC. Translation: CASNPGQVPYEQYF.

This clone was seen once. The rearrangement joins TRBV5-4 to TRBJ1-4; TRBD1 aligns across 7 bases. Germline values: CDR1 SGHNT, CDR2 YYREEE (reference sequence). The CDR3 is 13 residues long. The V gene end was trimmed by 4 bases and the J gene end by 8 bases; junction bases not matched to a gene: 5. Here the CDR3 reads CASSRDSTEKLFF. Written as DNA, the CDR3 is TGTGCCAGCAGCCGGGACAGTACGGAAAAACTGTTTTTT.

The chain employs TRBV14 and TRBJ2-3, with 7 bases that match TRBD2. Trimming cost V 4 bases and J 0 bases; bases outside gene matches: 10. Germline V gene data show CDR1 as SGHDN and CDR2 as FVKESK. The CDR3 is 17 amino acids. The CDR3 is CASSPWTSGGSTDTQYF. The CDR3 nucleotides are TGTGCCAGCAGCCCCTGGACCTCGGGAGGTAGCACAGATACGCAGTATTTT.

The chain uses TRBV11-1 and TRBJ1-1; 7 nucleotides match TRBD1. From germline, CDR1 is SGHAT and CDR2 FQDESV (reference sequence). V was pared by 10 bases and J by 8 bases, with 16 bases of the junction left unmatched. The CDR3 sequence is 14 residues long. The CDR3 is CATRGLGQRSEAFF. The CDR3 DNA reads as TGTGCCACTCGCGGCTTGGGACAGCGATCGGAAGCTTTCTTT.

The V and J genes are TRBV2 and TRBJ2-5; 9 nucleotides agree with TRBD2. The CDR3 loop spans 14 amino acids. V was clipped by 6 bases and J by 5 bases; unmatched bases: 7. Looked up from germline, CDR1 is SNHLY and CDR2 is FYNNEI. For the CDR3, the DNA is TGTGCCAGCAGAGGAGCGGGGGGAGTGGAGACCCAGTACTTC. Translation gives CASRGAGGVETQYF.

J is TRBJ1-6 and V is TRBV19; D is unresolved. This CDR3 contains 12 residues. Trimming cost V 5 bases and J 9 bases, with 8 bases left between them. Germline loops: CDR1 LNHDA, CDR2 SQIVND (reference sequence). The CDR3 protein is CASSREGSPLHF. In DNA, the CDR3 is TGTGCCAGTAGTCGGGAGGGTTCACCCCTCCACTTT.

This clone was seen just once. This rearrangement joins TRBV7-3 to TRBJ1-1; 7 nucleotides agree with TRBD1. Germline CDR1 and CDR2: SGHTA and FQGTGA. The ends lost 5 bases at V and 2 bases at J; junction bases unmatched: 8. This CDR3 spans 15 amino acids. The CDR3 DNA reads as TGTGCCAGCAGCCCAGCGGGACAGAGCAACACTGAAGCTTTCTTT. Translated, it gives CASSPAGQSNTEAFF.

V and J are TRBV6-5 and TRBJ1-1; D is unclear. CDR1 and CDR2 (germline): MNHEY, SVGAGI. This CDR3 is 15 amino acids long. Trimming removed 0 bases from V and 0 bases from J, with 8 bases in between. The CDR3 coding sequence is TGTGCCAGCAGTTACTCGGCCTCGCTGAACACTGAAGCTTTCTTT. It yields the protein CASSYSASLNTEAFF.

The chain carries TRBV20-1 and TRBJ2-6, with no clear D. The CDR3 spans 11 residues. Looked up from germline, CDR1 is DFQATT and CDR2 is SNEGSKA (reference sequence). The germline V and J ends were trimmed by 6 bases and 0 bases, with 0 bases remaining between them. The CDR3 DNA follows: TGCAGTGCCTCTGGGGCCAACGTCCTGACTTTC. Amino acids: CSASGANVLTF.